The 14 T cell receptor beta chains given below trace back to one sample, sequenced in a study of blood T cell repertoires in COVID-19. Assay used: immunoSEQ multiplex PCR; TCRdb lists only in-frame clones, some missing. The table includes fewer than 350,000 clones, about 83% detected once. Material: PBMCs or T cells enriched from blood (not recorded which). Every receptor here comes from a woman in her forties who had recovered from COVID-19.

The count of this clone is one. The chain joins TRBV23-1 to TRBJ1-5, with a tentative D call TRBD1 (5 bases). TRBV23-1 is marked as an open reading frame, function uncertain. This CDR3 spans 16 amino acids. Trimming shortened V by 0 bases and J by 2 bases, and 11 bases separated the two germline ends. This CDR3 reads CASSQSGGAGNQPQHF. The CDR3 region has the DNA TGCGCCAGCAGTCAATCAGGTGGGGCTGGCAATCAGCCCCAGCATTTT.

This chain uses TRBV5-1 with TRBJ2-7; 10 bases align to TRBD2. Germline CDR1 is SGHRS and CDR2 is YFSETQ. Trimming removed 7 bases from V and 3 bases from J; junction bases left unmatched: 7. This CDR3 spans 14 amino acids. The CDR3 is CASGLTSGNYEQYF. The CDR3 bases are TGCGCCAGCGGTCTTACTAGCGGGAACTACGAGCAGTACTTC.

The rearrangement joins TRBV7-9 to TRBJ1-2; the D is unclear. V was trimmed by 6 bases and J by 8 bases, leaving 13 bases between them. The CDR3 length is 12 residues. Per the germline V gene, CDR1 is SEHNR and CDR2 is FQNEAQ (reference sequence). CDR3 DNA: TGTGCCAGCAGTTCTGGTCCCGAGGGCTACACCTTC. This encodes CASSSGPEGYTF.

J is TRBJ1-1 and V is TRBV2, with TRBD1 as a possible D gene (5 bases). This CDR3 contains 13 residues. Germline loops: CDR1 SNHLY, CDR2 FYNNEI. The ends were cut back, 3 bases at V and 5 bases at J, with 10 bases in the middle. The CDR3 DNA follows: TGTGCCAGCAGTGAGGTAGGGGCAACTGAAGCTTTCTTT. Translation: CASSEVGATEAFF.

V and J are TRBV19 and TRBJ1-5, with 7 positions matching TRBD1. Trimming at V came to 7 bases and at J to 3 bases, leaving 15 bases not matched to a gene. CDR1 is LNHDA and CDR2 is SQIVND in the germline V gene (reference sequence). This CDR3 comprises 17 residues. CDR3 residues: CASNSPWDRTINQPQHF. The CDR3 DNA is TGTGCCAGTAACTCCCCTTGGGACAGAACAATCAATCAGCCCCAGCATTTT. Using reference TRBV19 and TRBJ1-5 for the parts outside the CDR3, the full variable domain is DGGITQSPKYLFRKEGQNVTLSCEQNLNHDAMYWYRQDPGQGLRLIYYSQIVNDFQKGDIAEGYSVSREKKESFPLTVTSAQKNPTAFYLCASNSPWDRTINQPQHFGDGTRLSIL.

The CDR3 sequence is CAWSVGTGLSVQYF. The CDR3 DNA reads as TGTGCCTGGAGTGTTGGAACAGGGCTCTCGGTGCAGTACTTC. The chain links TRBV30 to TRBJ2-7; tentative D call: TRBD1 (6 bases). Per the germline V gene, CDR1 is GTSNPN and CDR2 is SVGIG (reference sequence). The CDR3 totals 14 residues. Deletions cut 0 bases from V and 9 bases from J, with 18 bases between.

The V call is TRBV7-2, the J call TRBJ1-4, with D tentatively TRBD1 (6 bases). Germline CDR1 reads SGHTA; CDR2 reads FQGNSA. The CDR3 is 15 amino acids. The V gene lost 0 bases and the J gene lost 8 bases, with 13 bases spanning the gap. CDR3 sequence: CASSLAGALGEKLFF. The DNA for the CDR3 is TGTGCCAGCAGCTTAGCGGGGGCGTTGGGAGAAAAACTGTTTTTT.

This rearrangement joins TRBV10-3 to TRBJ1-2, with 9 bases that match TRBD1. V lost 7 bases to trimming and J lost 5 bases; unmatched junction nucleotides: 20. Germline CDR1 ENHRY, CDR2 SYGVKD. This CDR3 region has 18 residues. Here the CDR3 DNA reads TGTGCCATCAAAACCTCCGGACAGGGGCGCCCCCTGAGGTATGGCTACACCTTC. Its protein product is CAIKTSGQGRPLRYGYTF.

The gene calls are TRBV30 and TRBJ2-1, with TRBD1 identical over 8 bases. Trimming at V came to 4 bases and at J to 8 bases, leaving 4 bases not matched to a gene. The CDR3 extends over 12 amino acids. The germline V gene has CDR1 GTSNPN and CDR2 SVGIG (reference sequence). DNA of the CDR3: TGTGCCTGGAATGCAGGGGGCGATGAGCAGTTCTTC. As protein: CAWNAGGDEQFF.

The CDR3 reads CASGSRVDYGYTF. The CDR3 nucleotides read TGTGCCAGCGGATCCAGGGTTGACTATGGCTACACCTTC. J is TRBJ1-2 and V is TRBV28, with a tentative D call TRBD1 (5 bases). Germline CDR1 MDHEN, CDR2 SYDVKM. The CDR3 is made up of 13 amino acids. The ends were cut back, 8 bases at V and 3 bases at J, with 13 bases in the middle.

The chain employs TRBV2 and TRBJ1-2, with 7 bases that match TRBD1. After removal of 7 bases from V and 4 bases from J, the junction contained 9 bases not matched to a gene. This CDR3 comprises 14 residues. Germline V gives CDR1 SNHLY, CDR2 FYNNEI. The CDR3 spells CASIGRGRSYGYTF. In DNA, the CDR3 is TGTGCCAGCATCGGTAGGGGGCGCAGCTATGGCTACACCTTC. Full variable domain (rest looked up from reference TRBV2 and TRBJ1-2): EPEVTQTPSHQVTQMGQEVILRCVPISNHLYFYWYRQILGQKVEFLVSFYNNEISEKSEIFDDQFSVERPDGSNFTLKIRSTKLEDSAMYFCASIGRGRSYGYTFGSGTRLTVV.

J is TRBJ1-6 and V is TRBV7-9, with D perhaps matching TRBD1 (5 bases). Trimming took 5 bases from V and 6 from J, leaving 14 bases between them. The CDR3 loop spans 15 amino acids. Germline V lookup: CDR1 SEHNR, CDR2 FQNEAQ (reference sequence). CDR3 DNA: TGTGCCAGCAGCCCCGCGGGGGTAGGTAATTCACCCCTCCACTTT. It specifies CASSPAGVGNSPLHF.

J is TRBJ1-2 and V is TRBV7-2; D may be TRBD1 (5 bases). V was pared by 3 bases and J by 7 bases, with 12 bases between. CDR1 is SGHTA and CDR2 is FQGNSA in the germline V gene. The CDR3 runs 13 residues. This CDR3 is CASSFGGEAGYTF. The CDR3, as DNA: TGTGCCAGCAGCTTCGGGGGGGAAGCTGGCTACACCTTC.

The chain links TRBV7-6 to TRBJ1-3; 8 positions match TRBD1. CDR3 size: 15 residues. V dropped 5 bases and J dropped 0; count of bases not matched to a gene: 3. Per the germline V gene, CDR1 is SGHVS and CDR2 is FNYEAQ. As DNA, the CDR3 is TGTGCCAGCAGCGTCGGGACAGGCTCTGGAAACACCATATATTTT. Translated: CASSVGTGSGNTIYF.